This note documents a single T cell receptor (beta chain) sequence. What it binds is unknown. The CDR3 covers 16 residues. The trim removed 4 bases at V and 0 bases at J, leaving 4 bases unmatched. CDR1 is SNHLY and CDR2 is FYNNEI in the germline V gene. The ViraFEST assay expanded antigen-specific CD4+ T cells with viral peptide pools before sequencing. The culture ran for roughly ten days, and then CD4+ T cells were isolated. Documented for the person is a PCR-confirmed SARS-CoV-2 infection occurring between March and December 2020. They grew 1.8 million or so PBMC in each well, adding approximately 10 IU/ml IL-2 and around 9.6 ug/ml peptides. This record comes from a study of vaccination effects on CD4 cells after COVID-19. General study results and limits: Predominantly, the post-vaccine spike-reactive clones of convalescents comprised new vaccine-induced clones.

Measured with immunoSEQ multiplex PCR; TCRdb has only the in-frame clones, and not every one. The repertoire holds roughly 54,000 clones, 75% to 85% seen once, with about 5.4% in the top ten. The sequence came from a human donor who had a prior SARS-CoV-2 infection. The V and J genes are TRBV2 and TRBJ1-2; 11 bases align to TRBD1. Sequencing was performed on CD4+ T cells from PBMCs cultured with HIV peptides, taken before COVID-19 vaccination. Subset here: HIV-1 Nef peptide pool negative control/reference culture. The CDR3 loop is CASSGTGGPSNYGYTF. The CDR3 DNA reads as TGTGCCAGCAGTGGGACAGGGGGCCCATCTAACTATGGCTACACCTTC.